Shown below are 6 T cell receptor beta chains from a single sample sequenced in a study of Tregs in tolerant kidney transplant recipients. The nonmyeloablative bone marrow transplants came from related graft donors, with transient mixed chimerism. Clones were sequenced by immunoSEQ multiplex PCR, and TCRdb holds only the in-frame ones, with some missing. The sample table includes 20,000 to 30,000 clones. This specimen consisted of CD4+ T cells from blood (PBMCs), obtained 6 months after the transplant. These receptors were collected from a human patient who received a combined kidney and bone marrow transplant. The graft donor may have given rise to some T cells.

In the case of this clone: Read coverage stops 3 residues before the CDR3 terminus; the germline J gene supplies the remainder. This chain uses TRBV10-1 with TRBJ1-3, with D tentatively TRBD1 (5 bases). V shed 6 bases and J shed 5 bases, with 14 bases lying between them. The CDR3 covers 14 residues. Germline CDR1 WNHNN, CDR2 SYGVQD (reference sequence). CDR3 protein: CASSSGQPRNTIYF. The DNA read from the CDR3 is TGCGCCAGCAGCTCAGGACAACCTCGAAACACC.

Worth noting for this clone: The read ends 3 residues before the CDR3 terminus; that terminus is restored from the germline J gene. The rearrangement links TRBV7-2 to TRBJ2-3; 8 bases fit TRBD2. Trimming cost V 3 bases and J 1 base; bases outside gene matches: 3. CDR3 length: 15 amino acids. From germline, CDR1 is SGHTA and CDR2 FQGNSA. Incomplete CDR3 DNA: TGTGCCAGCAGCTTTAGCGGGGAACGCACAGATACG. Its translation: CASSFSGERTDT. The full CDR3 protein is CASSFSGERTDTQYF.

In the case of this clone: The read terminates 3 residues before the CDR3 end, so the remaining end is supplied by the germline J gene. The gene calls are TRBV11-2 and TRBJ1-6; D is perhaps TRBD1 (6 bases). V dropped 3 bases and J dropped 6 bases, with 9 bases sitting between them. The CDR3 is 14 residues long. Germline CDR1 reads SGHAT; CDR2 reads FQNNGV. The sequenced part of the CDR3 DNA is TGTGCCAGCAGCTTCTGGGGGCTTAATTCACCC. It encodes CASSFWGLNSP. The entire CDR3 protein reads CASSFWGLNSPLHF.

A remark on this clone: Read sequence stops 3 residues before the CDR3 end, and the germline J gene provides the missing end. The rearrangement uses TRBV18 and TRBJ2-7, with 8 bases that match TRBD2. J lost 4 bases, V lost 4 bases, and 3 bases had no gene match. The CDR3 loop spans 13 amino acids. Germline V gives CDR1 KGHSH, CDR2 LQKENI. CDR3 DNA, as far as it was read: TGTGCCAGCTCACAGCGGGGGCCGTACGAG. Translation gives CASSQRGPYE. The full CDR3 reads CASSQRGPYEQYF. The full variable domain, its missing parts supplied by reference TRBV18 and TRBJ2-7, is NAGVMQNPRHLVRRRGQEARLRCSPMKGHSHVYWYRQLPEEGLKFMVYLQKENIIDESGMPKERFSAEFPKEGPSILRIQQVVRGDSAAYFCASSQRGPYEQYFGPGTRLTVT.

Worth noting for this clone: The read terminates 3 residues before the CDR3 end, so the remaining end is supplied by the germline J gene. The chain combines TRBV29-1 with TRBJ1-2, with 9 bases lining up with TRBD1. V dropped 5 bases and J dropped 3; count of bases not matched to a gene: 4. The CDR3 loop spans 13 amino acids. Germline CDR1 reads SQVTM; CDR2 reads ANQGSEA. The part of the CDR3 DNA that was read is TGCAGCGTTCCGGGACAGGGATACTATGGC. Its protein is CSVPGQGYYG. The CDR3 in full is CSVPGQGYYGYTF.

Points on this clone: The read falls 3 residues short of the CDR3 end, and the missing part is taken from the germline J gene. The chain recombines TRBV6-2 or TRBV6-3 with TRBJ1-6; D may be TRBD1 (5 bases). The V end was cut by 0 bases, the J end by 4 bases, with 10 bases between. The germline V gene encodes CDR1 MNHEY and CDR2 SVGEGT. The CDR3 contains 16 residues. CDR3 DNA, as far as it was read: TGTGCCAGCAGTTACTCTTGGACACTTTATAATTCACCC. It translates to CASSYSWTLYNSP. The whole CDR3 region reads CASSYSWTLYNSPLHF.